These 15 T cell receptor beta chains were all obtained from the same sample, sequenced in a study of Ad26.COV2.S vaccination and SARS-CoV-2 variants (dated by TCRdb to 2020 to 2022). This sample's treatment or condition label indicates: 15 to 20 received Ad26.COV2.S at low or high dose, single or two shots; 5 received placebo; per-sample allocation not given. Repertoires of vaccine and placebo recipients were sequenced from samples collected on day 63 after the first injection. Libraries came from the immunoSEQ multiplex PCR assay. TCRdb retrieved this table from immuneACCESS and kept in-frame rearrangements only. Not all clones are present; in checked studies, unresolved V genes account for under half, and no reason is known for the remainder. The sample contains 300,000 to 400,000 clones, roughly 90% of them found a single time. About 4.6% of the sample is in the top ten clones. Sequencing used peripheral blood, obtained in a trial of Ad26.COV2.S vaccine versus placebo. These receptor sequences come from a person aged 18-60 years who received the Ad26.COV2.S COVID-19 vaccine or a placebo.

The chain joins TRBV5-1 to TRBJ2-1; TRBD1 or TRBD2 may be the D gene (5 bases each). CDR1 and CDR2 (germline): SGHRS, YFSETQ. The CDR3 has 14 amino acids. Between the trimmed V and J ends, which lost 0 bases and 4 bases, there was a span of 8 bases. CDR3 nucleotide sequence: TGCGCCAGCAGCTTGGGGGGCGGGTACAATGAGCAGTTCTTC. Residues: CASSLGGGYNEQFF.

This clone was detected once. The chain has TRBV5-6 and TRBJ2-1, with D perhaps TRBD2 (5 bases). V lost 0 bases, J lost 7 bases, and 14 bases lay in between. This CDR3 has 15 residues. Per germline, CDR1 SGHDT and CDR2 YYEEEE. DNA of the CDR3: TGTGCCAGCAGCTTGGGTCGGGGTCCTTCGAATGAGCAGTTCTTC. Protein: CASSLGRGPSNEQFF.

In this sample, this clone turned up once. The CDR3 here is CASSSGLANEKLFF. CDR3 DNA: TGTGCCAGCAGCAGCGGGTTGGCTAATGAAAAACTGTTTTTT. The V and J genes are TRBV7-2 and TRBJ1-4, with D unclear. The germline gives CDR1 SGHTA, CDR2 FQGNSA. The CDR3 covers 14 residues. Trimming took 5 bases from V and 3 from J, leaving 10 bases between them.

The chain joins TRBV28 to TRBJ1-1; TRBD1 agrees at 9 bases. V lost 5 bases, J lost 5 bases, and 6 bases stayed unmatched. CDR3 length: 14 amino acids. Germline V gives CDR1 MDHEN, CDR2 SYDVKM. CDR3 loop: CASSDGQGTTEAFF. The CDR3, as DNA: TGTGCCAGCAGTGACGGACAGGGGACGACTGAAGCTTTCTTT.

The chain is built from TRBV4-1 and TRBJ2-5, with D uncertain. The CDR3 is made up of 16 amino acids. V was clipped by 0 bases and J by 2 bases, with 13 bases between them. CDR1 is MGHRA, CDR2 YSYEKL, per germline. The CDR3 DNA reads as TGCGCCAGCAGCCAAGATCATTCAGGATCTCAAGAGACCCAGTACTTC. Translation: CASSQDHSGSQETQYF.

V and J are TRBV29-1 and TRBJ2-5; D call uncertain. This CDR3 is built from 13 residues. In germline, CDR1 is SQVTM, CDR2 ANQGSEA. V dropped 3 bases and J dropped 2 bases, with 10 bases sitting between them. The CDR3 DNA is TGCAGCGTTGATGGTACGGGTCAAGAGACCCAGTACTTC. It yields the protein CSVDGTGQETQYF.

The chain employs TRBV19 and TRBJ2-2; 7 bases agree with TRBD1. Losses at the gene ends were 5 bases for V and 3 bases for J; bases not matched to a gene: 3. Per the germline V gene, CDR1 is LNHDA and CDR2 is SQIVND (reference sequence). CDR3 size: 14 residues. For the CDR3, the DNA is TGTGCCAGTAGTGGACAGGAACACACCGGGGAGCTGTTTTTT. Translated: CASSGQEHTGELFF.

This clone was detected only a few times. The chain couples TRBV27 to TRBJ1-4; D call uncertain. The V gene's germline CDR1 is MNHEY and CDR2 SMNVEV (reference sequence). The V end lost 1 base, the J end lost 8 bases, and 11 bases lay between the germline ends. The CDR3 is 14 amino acids. CDR3 DNA: TGTGCCAGCAGTTTATACGGGGAGGACGAAAAACTGTTTTTT. Encoded protein: CASSLYGEDEKLFF.

This chain links TRBV18 with TRBJ2-5; 8 bases fit TRBD1. Germline V CDR1 and CDR2: KGHSH, LQKENI. Trimming took 0 bases from V and 9 from J; bases not matched to a gene: 6. The CDR3 length is 14 residues. CDR3 in DNA: TGTGCCAGCTCACCACCCAGATTACAGGGGGCCCAGTACTTC. Translating it yields CASSPPRLQGAQYF.

The rearrangement joins TRBV5-1 to TRBJ2-5; 11 nucleotides align to TRBD2. The CDR3 runs 15 residues. V shed 0 bases, J shed 2 bases, and the junction held 0 bases outside the gene matches. The germline V gene encodes CDR1 SGHRS and CDR2 YFSETQ. This CDR3 reads CASSLGTSGQETQYF. The CDR3, as DNA: TGCGCCAGCAGCTTGGGGACTAGCGGGCAAGAGACCCAGTACTTC.

The chain combines TRBV7-9 with TRBJ2-7; 10 nucleotides agree with TRBD1. Germline loops: CDR1 SEHNR, CDR2 FQNEAQ (reference sequence). J gave up 6 bases and V 5 bases, and 10 bases lay outside the gene matches. The CDR3 loop spans 15 amino acids. The CDR3 region is CASSDPGQGPFEQYF. CDR3 in DNA: TGTGCCAGCAGCGACCCGGGACAGGGGCCCTTCGAGCAGTACTTC. Supplemented by reference TRBV7-9 and TRBJ2-7, the full variable domain reads DTGVSQNPRHKITKRGQNVTFRCDPISEHNRLYWYRQTLGQGPEFLTYFQNEAQLEKSRLLSDRFSAERPKGSFSTLEIQRTEQGDSAMYLCASSDPGQGPFEQYFGPGTRLTVT.

The gene calls are TRBV19 and TRBJ1-5; 9 nucleotides align to TRBD1. V was clipped by 7 bases and J by 9 bases; unmatched bases: 10. From germline, CDR1 is LNHDA and CDR2 SQIVND (reference sequence). The CDR3 spans 14 residues. This CDR3 reads CASNRDRALGPQHF. The CDR3 DNA reads TGTGCCAGTAACCGGGACAGGGCCCTCGGGCCCCAGCATTTT.

The CDR3 is CASSPAGLFFNEQFF. The CDR3 region has the DNA TGTGCCAGCAGCCCCGCCGGACTATTCTTCAATGAGCAGTTCTTC. The V gene is TRBV7-6, the J gene TRBJ2-1, with a weak D call TRBD2 (6 bases). The V gene lost 5 bases and the J gene lost 6 bases, with 17 bases spanning the gap. CDR3 length equals 15 residues. Germline V gives CDR1 SGHVS, CDR2 FNYEAQ.

The V gene is TRBV30, the J gene TRBJ2-2, with a tentative D call TRBD2 (6 bases). Germline assignment: CDR1 GTSNPN and CDR2 SVGIG (reference sequence). V gave up 7 bases and J gave up 2 bases, with 14 bases separating them. The CDR3 extends over 14 amino acids. CDR3 loop: CAFNSGANTGELFF. The CDR3 nucleotides are TGTGCCTTTAATAGCGGAGCAAACACCGGGGAGCTGTTTTTT.

The rearrangement joins TRBV7-9 to TRBJ2-1; D is perhaps TRBD1 or TRBD2 (6 bases each). The germline gives CDR1 SEHNR, CDR2 FQNEAQ (reference sequence). V shed 2 bases and J shed 9 bases, with 14 bases lying between them. The CDR3 totals 14 residues. The CDR3 DNA sequence: TGTGCCAGCAGCTTAATGGAGGGGGATGCTGAGCAGTTCTTC. Protein sequence: CASSLMEGDAEQFF.